This T cell receptor beta chain is from a study of T cells in Graves' hyperthyroidism and ophthalmopathy. Overall study findings and caveats: Model-based prediction identified ophthalmopathy a median approximately 6 months prior to its onset. Blood samples included most of the expanded thyroid clonotypes exceeding 0.001. Ophthalmopathy could be told apart from stable hyperthyroidism with a 13 V-J model.

The table lists this clonotype with many counts. Its antigen is currently unknown. Trimming took off 4 bases at V and 6 bases at J, with 10 bases between the two ends. Looked up from germline, CDR1 is SGHTS and CDR2 is YDEGEE. The CDR3 extends over 13 amino acids. Together with thyroid ultrasound, orbital computed tomography, serum thyroxine and TRAb, clinical symptoms were used for diagnoses. RNA transcripts gave rise to amplified TCR beta CDR3 regions. With the HTBI primer set, the TCR CDR3 went through a first round of RT-PCR. Each CDR3 protein gets one entry after TCRdb re-called the multiplex PCR reads with MiXCR. The sample lists under 350,000 distinct CDR3 sequences; roughly an eighth were seen once.

The sample taken for sequencing was blood. The sequence came from a woman aged 35 to 49 with Graves' hyperthyroidism. The rearrangement joins TRBV5-8 to TRBJ1-4; no reliable D call. CDR3 nucleotide sequence: TGTGCCAGCAGCCCCGACTTGGATGAAAAACTGTTTTTT. Amino acids: CASSPDLDEKLFF.